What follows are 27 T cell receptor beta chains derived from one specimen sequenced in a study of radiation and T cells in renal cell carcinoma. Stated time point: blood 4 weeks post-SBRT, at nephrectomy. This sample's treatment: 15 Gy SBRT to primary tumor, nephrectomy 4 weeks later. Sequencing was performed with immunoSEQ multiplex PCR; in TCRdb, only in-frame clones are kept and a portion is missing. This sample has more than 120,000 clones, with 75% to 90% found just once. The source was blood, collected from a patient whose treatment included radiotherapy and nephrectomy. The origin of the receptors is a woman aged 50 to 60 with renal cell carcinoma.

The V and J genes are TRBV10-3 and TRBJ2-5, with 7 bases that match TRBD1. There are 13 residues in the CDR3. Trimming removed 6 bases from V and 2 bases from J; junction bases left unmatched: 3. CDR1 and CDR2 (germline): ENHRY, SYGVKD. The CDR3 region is CAIRGTVQETQYF. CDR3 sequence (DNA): TGTGCCATCAGAGGGACAGTTCAAGAGACCCAGTACTTC.

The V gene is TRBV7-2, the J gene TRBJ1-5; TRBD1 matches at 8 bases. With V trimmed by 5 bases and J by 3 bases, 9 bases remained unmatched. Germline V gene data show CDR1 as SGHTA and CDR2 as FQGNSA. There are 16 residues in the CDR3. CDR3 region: CASSPGRTGNNQPQHF. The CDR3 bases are TGTGCCAGCAGCCCCGGGAGGACAGGGAACAATCAGCCCCAGCATTTT.

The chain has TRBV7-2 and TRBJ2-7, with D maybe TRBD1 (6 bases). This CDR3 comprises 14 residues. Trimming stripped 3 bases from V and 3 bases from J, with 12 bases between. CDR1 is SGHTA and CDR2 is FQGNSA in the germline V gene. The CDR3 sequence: CASSFGDTGYEQYF. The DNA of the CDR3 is TGTGCCAGCAGCTTCGGGGACACCGGCTACGAGCAGTACTTC.

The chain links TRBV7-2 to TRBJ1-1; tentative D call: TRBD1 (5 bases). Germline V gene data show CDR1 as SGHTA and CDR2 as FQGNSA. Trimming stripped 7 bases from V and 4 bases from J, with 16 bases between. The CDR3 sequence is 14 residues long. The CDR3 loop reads CASISVRGGTEAFF. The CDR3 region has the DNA TGTGCCAGCATCAGTGTGAGGGGAGGCACTGAAGCTTTCTTT. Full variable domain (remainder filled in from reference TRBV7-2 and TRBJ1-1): GAGVSQSPSNKVTEKGKDVELRCDPISGHTALYWYRQSLGQGLEFLIYFQGNSAPDKSGLPSDRFSAERTGGSVSTLTIQRTQQEDSAVYLCASISVRGGTEAFFGQGTRLTVV.

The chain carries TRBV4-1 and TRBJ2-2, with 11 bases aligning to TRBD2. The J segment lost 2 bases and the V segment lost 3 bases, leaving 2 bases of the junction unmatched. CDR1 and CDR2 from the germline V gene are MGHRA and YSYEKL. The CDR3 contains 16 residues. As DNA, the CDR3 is TGCGCCAGCAGCCAGGGACTAGCGGAAAACACCGGGGAGCTGTTTTTT. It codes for CASSQGLAENTGELFF.

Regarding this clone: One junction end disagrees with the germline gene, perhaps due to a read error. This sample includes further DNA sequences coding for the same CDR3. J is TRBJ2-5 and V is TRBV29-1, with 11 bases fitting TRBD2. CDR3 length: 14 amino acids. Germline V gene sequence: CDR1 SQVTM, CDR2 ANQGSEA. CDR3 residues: CSVVLAGAVKTQYF. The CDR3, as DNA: TGCAGTGTTGTACTAGCGGGGGCTGTGAAGACCCAGTACTTC.

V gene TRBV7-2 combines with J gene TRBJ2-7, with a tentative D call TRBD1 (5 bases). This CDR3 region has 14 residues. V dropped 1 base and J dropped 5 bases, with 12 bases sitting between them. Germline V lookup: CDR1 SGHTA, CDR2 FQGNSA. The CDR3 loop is CASSLVLGRNEQYF. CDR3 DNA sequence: TGTGCCAGCAGCTTAGTTTTGGGGCGCAACGAGCAGTACTTC.

CDR3 in DNA: TGTGCCAGCAGCTGGACTAGTGCTAGCACAGATACGCAGTATTTT. Protein product: CASSWTSASTDTQYF. The chain joins TRBV7-3 to TRBJ2-3, with 7 bases aligning to TRBD2. CDR3 length: 15 residues. CDR1 SGHTA and CDR2 FQGTGA come from the germline V gene. Germline trimming cut 4 bases from V and 0 bases from J; bases unmatched to any gene: 4.

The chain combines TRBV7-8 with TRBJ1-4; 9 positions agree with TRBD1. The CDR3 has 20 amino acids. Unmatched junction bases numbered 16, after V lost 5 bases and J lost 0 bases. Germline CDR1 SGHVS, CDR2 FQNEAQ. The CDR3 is CASSQTPRGQGDATNEKLFF. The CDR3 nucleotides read TGTGCCAGCAGCCAAACCCCACGGGGACAGGGAGACGCAACTAATGAAAAACTGTTTTTT.

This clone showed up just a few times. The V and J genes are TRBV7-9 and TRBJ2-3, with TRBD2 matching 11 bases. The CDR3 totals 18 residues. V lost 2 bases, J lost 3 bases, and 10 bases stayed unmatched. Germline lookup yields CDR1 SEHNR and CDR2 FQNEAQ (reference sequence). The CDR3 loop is CASSLPPRLAGRTDTQYF. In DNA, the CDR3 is TGTGCCAGCAGCTTACCCCCAAGACTAGCGGGGAGGACAGATACGCAGTATTTT.

CDR3 amino acids: CASSLAASWETQYF. CDR3 nucleotides: TGCGCCAGCAGCTTGGCCGCTAGTTGGGAGACCCAGTACTTC. The genes are TRBV5-1 and TRBJ2-5; D is unresolved. The CDR3 covers 14 residues. Trimming removed 0 bases from V and 5 bases from J, with 11 bases in between. The germline gives CDR1 SGHRS, CDR2 YFSETQ. Full variable domain (remainder filled in from reference TRBV5-1 and TRBJ2-5): KAGVTQTPRYLIKTRGQQVTLSCSPISGHRSVSWYQQTPGQGLQFLFEYFSETQRNKGNFPGRFSGRQFSNSRSEMNVSTLELGDSALYLCASSLAASWETQYFGPGTRLLVL.

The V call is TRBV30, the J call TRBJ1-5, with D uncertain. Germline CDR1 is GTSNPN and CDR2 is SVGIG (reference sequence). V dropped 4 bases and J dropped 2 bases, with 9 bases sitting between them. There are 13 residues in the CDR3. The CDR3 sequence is CAWTQRGNQPQHF. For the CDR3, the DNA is TGTGCCTGGACCCAGAGGGGCAATCAGCCCCAGCATTTT.

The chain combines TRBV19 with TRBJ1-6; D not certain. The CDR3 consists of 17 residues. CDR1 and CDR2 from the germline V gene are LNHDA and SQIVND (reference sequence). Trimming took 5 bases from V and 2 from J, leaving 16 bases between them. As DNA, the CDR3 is TGTGCCAGTAGTGTAAAGGGAGTGAGCGCCTATAATTCACCCCTCCACTTT. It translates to CASSVKGVSAYNSPLHF.

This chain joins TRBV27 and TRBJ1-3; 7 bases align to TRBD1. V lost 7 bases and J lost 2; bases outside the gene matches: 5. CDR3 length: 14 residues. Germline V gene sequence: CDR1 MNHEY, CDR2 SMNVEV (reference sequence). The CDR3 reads CASKITGAGNTIYF. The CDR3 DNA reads TGTGCCAGCAAAATAACAGGGGCTGGAAACACCATATATTTT.

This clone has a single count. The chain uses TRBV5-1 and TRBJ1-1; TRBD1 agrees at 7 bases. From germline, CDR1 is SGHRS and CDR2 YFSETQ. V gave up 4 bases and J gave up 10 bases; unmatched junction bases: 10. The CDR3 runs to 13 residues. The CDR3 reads CASSADRAGGAFF. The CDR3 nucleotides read TGCGCCAGCAGCGCCGACAGGGCCGGAGGAGCTTTCTTT.

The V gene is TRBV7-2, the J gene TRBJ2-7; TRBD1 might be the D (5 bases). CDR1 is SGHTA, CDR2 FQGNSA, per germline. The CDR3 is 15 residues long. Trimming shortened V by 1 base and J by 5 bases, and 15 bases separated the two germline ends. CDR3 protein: CASSLVPGLGNEQYF. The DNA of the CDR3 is TGTGCCAGCAGCTTAGTCCCAGGGTTGGGCAACGAGCAGTACTTC. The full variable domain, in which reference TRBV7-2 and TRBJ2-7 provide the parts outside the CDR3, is GAGVSQSPSNKVTEKGKDVELRCDPISGHTALYWYRQSLGQGLEFLIYFQGNSAPDKSGLPSDRFSAERTGGSVSTLTIQRTQQEDSAVYLCASSLVPGLGNEQYFGPGTRLTVT.

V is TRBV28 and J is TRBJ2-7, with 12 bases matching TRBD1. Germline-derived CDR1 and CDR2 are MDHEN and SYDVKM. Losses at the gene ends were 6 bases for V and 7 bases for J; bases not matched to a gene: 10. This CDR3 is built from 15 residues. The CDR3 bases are TGTGCCAGCAGGGGTCCGGGACAGGGGGCGGGTGAGCAGTACTTC. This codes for CASRGPGQGAGEQYF.

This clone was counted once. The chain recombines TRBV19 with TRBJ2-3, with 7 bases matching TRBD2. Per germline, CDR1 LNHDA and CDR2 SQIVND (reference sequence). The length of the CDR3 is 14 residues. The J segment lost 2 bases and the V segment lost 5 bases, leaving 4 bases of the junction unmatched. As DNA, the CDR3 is TGTGCCAGTAGTCCCGGGACTAACACAGATACGCAGTATTTT. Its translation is CASSPGTNTDTQYF.

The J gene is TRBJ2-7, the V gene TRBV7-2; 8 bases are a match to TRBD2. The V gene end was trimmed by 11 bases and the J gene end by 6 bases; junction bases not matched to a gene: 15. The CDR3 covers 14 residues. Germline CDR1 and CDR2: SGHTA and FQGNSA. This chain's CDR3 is CAPRAGEGGGEQYF. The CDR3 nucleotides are TGTGCCCCACGAGCGGGGGAAGGGGGAGGCGAGCAGTACTTC.

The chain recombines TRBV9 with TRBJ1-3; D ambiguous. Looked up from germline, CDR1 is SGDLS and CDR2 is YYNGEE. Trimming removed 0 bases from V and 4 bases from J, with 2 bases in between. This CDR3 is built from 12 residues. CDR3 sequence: CASSVAGNTIYF. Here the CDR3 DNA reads TGTGCCAGCAGCGTAGCGGGAAACACCATATATTTT.

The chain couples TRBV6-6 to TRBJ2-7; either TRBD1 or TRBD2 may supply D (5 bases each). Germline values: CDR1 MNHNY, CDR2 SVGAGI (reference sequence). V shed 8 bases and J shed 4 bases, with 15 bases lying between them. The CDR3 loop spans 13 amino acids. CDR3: CASLSGTDYEQYF. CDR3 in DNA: TGTGCCAGCCTCTCCGGGACGGATTACGAGCAGTACTTC.

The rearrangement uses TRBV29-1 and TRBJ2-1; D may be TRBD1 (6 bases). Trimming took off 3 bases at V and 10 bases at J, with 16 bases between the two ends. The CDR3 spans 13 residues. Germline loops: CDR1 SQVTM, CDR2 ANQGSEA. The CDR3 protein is CSVEGHGITEQFF. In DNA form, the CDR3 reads TGCAGCGTTGAGGGACACGGTATCACAGAGCAGTTCTTC.

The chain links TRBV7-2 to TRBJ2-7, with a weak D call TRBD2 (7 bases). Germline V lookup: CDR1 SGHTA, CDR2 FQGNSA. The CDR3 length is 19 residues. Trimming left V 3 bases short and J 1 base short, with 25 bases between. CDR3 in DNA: TGTGCCAGCAGCTTGGGGGGGGCGGAAGAAGAGATACTTTCCTACGAGCAGTACTTC. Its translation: CASSLGGAEEEILSYEQYF.

The CDR3 is CASSSAAGLLTDTQYF. The DNA for the CDR3 is TGTGCCAGTAGTAGTGCAGCGGGACTACTCACAGATACGCAGTATTTT. The gene calls are TRBV19 and TRBJ2-3, with 7 bases that match TRBD2. The CDR3 contains 16 residues. Germline V gene sequence: CDR1 LNHDA, CDR2 SQIVND (reference sequence). The ends lost 4 bases at V and 2 bases at J; junction bases unmatched: 9.

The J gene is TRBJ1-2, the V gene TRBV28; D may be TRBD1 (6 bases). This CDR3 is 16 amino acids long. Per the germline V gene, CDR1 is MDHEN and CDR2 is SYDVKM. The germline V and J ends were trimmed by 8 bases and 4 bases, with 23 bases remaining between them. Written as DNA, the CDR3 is TGTGCCAGCCTAGCGGGAACAGGGTCGGGGCTCTATGGCTACACCTTC. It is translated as CASLAGTGSGLYGYTF.

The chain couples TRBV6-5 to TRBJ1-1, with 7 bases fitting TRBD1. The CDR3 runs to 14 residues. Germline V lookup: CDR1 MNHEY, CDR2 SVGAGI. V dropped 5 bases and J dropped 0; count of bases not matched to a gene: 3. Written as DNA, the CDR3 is TGTGCCAGCAGTCGGGGACAGATGAACACTGAAGCTTTCTTT. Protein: CASSRGQMNTEAFF.

For the CDR3, the DNA is TGTGCCAGCTCAATCGCTGGACAGGGGCACACCTACGAGCAGTACTTC. Encoded protein: CASSIAGQGHTYEQYF. The chain recombines TRBV18 with TRBJ2-7, with 9 bases aligning to TRBD1. Germline V gene sequence: CDR1 KGHSH, CDR2 LQKENI. The CDR3 is 16 residues long. Germline trimming cut 5 bases from V and 2 bases from J; bases unmatched to any gene: 10.